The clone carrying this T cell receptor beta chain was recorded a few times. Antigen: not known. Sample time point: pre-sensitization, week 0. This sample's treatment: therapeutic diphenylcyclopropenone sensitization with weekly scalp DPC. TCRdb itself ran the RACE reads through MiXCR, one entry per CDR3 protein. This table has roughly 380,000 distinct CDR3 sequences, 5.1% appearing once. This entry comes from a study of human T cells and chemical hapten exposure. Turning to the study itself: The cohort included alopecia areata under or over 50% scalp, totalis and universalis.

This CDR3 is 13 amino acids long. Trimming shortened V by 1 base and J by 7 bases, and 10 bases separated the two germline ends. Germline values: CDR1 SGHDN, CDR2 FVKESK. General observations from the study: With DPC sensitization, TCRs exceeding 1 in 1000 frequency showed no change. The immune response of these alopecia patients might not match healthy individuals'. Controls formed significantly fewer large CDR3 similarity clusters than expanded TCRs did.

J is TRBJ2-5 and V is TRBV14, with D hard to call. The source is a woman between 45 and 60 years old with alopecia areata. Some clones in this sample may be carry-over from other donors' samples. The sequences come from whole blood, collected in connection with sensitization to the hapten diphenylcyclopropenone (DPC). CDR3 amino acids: CASSQVYLATQYF. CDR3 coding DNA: TGTGCCAGCAGCCAAGTTTATTTGGCGACCCAGTACTTC. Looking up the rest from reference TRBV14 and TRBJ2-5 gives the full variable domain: EAGVTQFPSHSVIEKGQTVTLRCDPISGHDNLYWYRRVMGKEIKFLLHFVKESKQDESGMPNNRFLAERTGGTYSTLKVQPAELEDSGVYFCASSQVYLATQYFGPGTRLLVL.